Here is one TCR beta chain with its context. Libraries were prepared by immunoSEQ multiplex PCR; TCRdb keeps only in-frame clonotypes and omits some of them. This sample has about 20,000 clones, with approximately 86% found just once. These data originate in a study of T cell changes during pregnancy in multiple sclerosis. The CDR3 loop spans 15 amino acids. The V gene's germline CDR1 is SGDLS and CDR2 YYNGEE. V shed 4 bases and J shed 0 bases, with 11 bases lying between them. The TCR originated in a female donor in good health, enrolled as a control in a pregnancy study. This sample comprised CD8+ T cells from peripheral blood mononuclear cells, obtained after pregnancy. V gene TRBV9 combines with J gene TRBJ1-3; TRBD1 is a possible D gene (6 bases). CDR3 in amino acids: CASSPGDTSGNTIYF. CDR3 in DNA: TGTGCCAGCAGCCCTGGGGACACCTCTGGAAACACCATATATTTT.